This T cell receptor beta chain was retrieved from a study of cytomegalovirus exposure and HLA in healthy donors. 13 Jbeta primers and 60 Vbeta primers were used for the PCR. Using immunoSEQ multiplex PCR, the repertoire was profiled, and TCRdb retains in-frame clones only, with some absent. The sample has 150,000 to 200,000 clones; roughly 80% are singletons. General study points: As a later analysis showed, a missense DCLRE1C variant was linked to trimming of TCR beta V- and J-genes. Common viral pathogens (according to a later analysis) appeared linked to several of the most significant clusters. DRB1 had the most TCR associations and HLA-C the fewest, a later analysis found, with rates varying by HLA locus.

A note on this clone: Its target is unknown.

The sequence was obtained from a man between 18 and 35 years old in good health and CMV-seronegative. Source material: PBMCs.

CDR3 nucleotide sequence: TGTGCCAGCGGCAGGGGTACTGGGGCCAACGTCCTGACTTTC. Encoded protein: CASGRGTGANVLTF. The rearrangement links TRBV27 to TRBJ2-6; D may be TRBD1 (6 bases). The germline gives CDR1 MNHEY, CDR2 SMNVEV (reference sequence). Deletions cut 8 bases from V and 2 bases from J, with 10 bases between. The CDR3 extends over 14 amino acids.